The clone carrying this T cell receptor (beta chain) came up many times. This record comes from a study of spatial heterogeneity in lung cancer. The time point here: sample taken at primary tumor resection. A single record per CDR3 protein comes from TCRdb applying MiXCR to the 5' RACE reads. The sample lists 30,000 to 40,000 distinct CDR3 sequences, approximately 3.1% occurring once. This CDR3 has 18 amino acids. CDR1 is LGHNA, CDR2 YSLEER, per germline. Deletions cut 0 bases from V and 4 bases from J, with 22 bases between. This specimen was normal lung tissue next to the tumor, taken at surgery. V and J are TRBV4-3 and TRBJ2-7; TRBD1 might be the D (6 bases). The TCR was taken from a male donor with early-stage non-small cell lung cancer. This chain's CDR3 is CASSQDTGAQGDKYEQYF. The CDR3 DNA reads as TGCGCCAGCAGCCAAGATACCGGCGCACAGGGTGATAAGTACGAGCAGTACTTC.